This T cell receptor beta chain appears in the sequencing data of a study of regulatory T cells in long-lasting Graves disease. CDR3-region Arm-PCR and iRepertoire HTBI primers produced the TCR beta libraries. MiXCR was run by TCRdb on the multiplex PCR reads, yielding one entry per CDR3 protein. The profile covers a few hundred thousand distinct CDR3 sequences, with roughly 17% appearing a single time and approximately 22% taken by the ten largest. In its sample, this clonotype was seen many times. This CDR3 has 13 amino acids. Germline lookup yields CDR1 MDHEN and CDR2 SYDVKM. With 6 bases removed from V and 7 bases from J, the gap between germline ends came to 13 bases. Sample time point: newly diagnosed GD, antithyroid drugs for less than 3 months. There was RNA extracted from PBMCs, and the TCR library was made from it. Roughly 9 milliliters of peripheral blood went into EDTA tubes. The same data also went into a second study, on T cells in Graves' hyperthyroidism and ophthalmopathy. That paper adds: TCR CDR3 underwent first-round RT-PCR with the HTBI primer set. Blood shared most expanded thyroid clonotypes above 0.001.

The genes are TRBV28 and TRBJ2-1, with D possibly matching TRBD2 (5 bases). Sequencing used peripheral blood mononuclear cells (PBMCs), obtained at new diagnosis, from a patient treated with antithyroid drugs. This TCR derives from a woman younger than 35 with Graves disease. The CDR3 protein is CASRDFGVNEQFF. CDR3 nucleotides: TGTGCCAGCAGGGATTTCGGGGTTAATGAGCAGTTCTTC.